The 21 T cell receptor beta chains given below trace back to one sample, sequenced in a study of blood T cell repertoires in COVID-19 (dated by TCRdb to the early 2020s). The method was the immunoSEQ multiplex PCR assay. As stored in TCRdb, this immuneACCESS dataset retains in-frame rearrangements with V and J assigned. A fraction of the clones does not appear; measured against another copy, unresolved V genes explain less than half of the discrepancy, and the remainder lacks a known reason. This sample is represented by 290,000 or so clones; approximately 86% of them were singletons. The ten largest clones capture 2.6% of the sample. Material: PBMCs or T cells enriched from blood (not recorded which). Receptor source: a woman aged 18 to 35 who had recovered from COVID-19.

CDR3 coding DNA: TGTGCCAGCAGCGTAGCGGTCTTGTCCGCCTACAATGAGCAGTTCTTC. Translated, it gives CASSVAVLSAYNEQFF. The chain couples TRBV4-2 to TRBJ2-1, with D tentatively TRBD2 (6 bases). The CDR3 has 16 amino acids. CDR1 and CDR2 (germline): LGHNA, YNFKEQ. V lost 5 bases to trimming and J lost 2 bases, with 16 bases between them.

The gene calls are TRBV2 and TRBJ1-1, with D perhaps TRBD1 (5 bases). Germline CDR1 reads SNHLY; CDR2 reads FYNNEI. The CDR3 runs 16 residues. V was clipped by 5 bases and J by 0 bases, with 16 bases between them. CDR3 residues: CASSPRGGGMNTEAFF. The DNA for the CDR3 is TGTGCCAGCAGTCCACGGGGGGGAGGGATGAACACTGAAGCTTTCTTT.

V and J are TRBV19 and TRBJ2-3; a weak D match, TRBD2 (6 bases). This CDR3 is 17 amino acids long. Trimming took 6 bases from V and 0 from J, leaving 19 bases between them. The germline V gene encodes CDR1 LNHDA and CDR2 SQIVND (reference sequence). The CDR3 protein is CASSPMRAGTSTDTQYF. The CDR3 nucleotides are TGTGCCAGTAGCCCGATGAGGGCGGGAACTAGCACAGATACGCAGTATTTT.

The genes are TRBV28 and TRBJ2-3; TRBD2 matches 7 bases. Germline values: CDR1 MDHEN, CDR2 SYDVKM. V lost 5 bases to trimming and J lost 1 base; unmatched junction nucleotides: 6. The CDR3 is made up of 15 amino acids. The CDR3, as DNA: TGTGCCAGCAGTCCGGGGACTATTCGCACAGATACGCAGTATTTT. This translates into CASSPGTIRTDTQYF.

This chain joins TRBV30 and TRBJ1-2; D is unresolved. Germline V gene lookup returns CDR1 GTSNPN and CDR2 SVGIG (reference sequence). V shed 3 bases and J shed 2 bases, with 16 bases lying between them. The CDR3 consists of 15 residues. Here the CDR3 reads CAWSAWWQANYGYTF. The CDR3 DNA reads TGTGCCTGGAGCGCCTGGTGGCAGGCGAACTATGGCTACACCTTC.

Only one count was recorded for this clone. The rearrangement uses TRBV11-3 and TRBJ2-4; 8 bases fit TRBD1. J lost 2 bases, V lost 5 bases, and 11 bases had no gene match. The CDR3 loop spans 17 amino acids. From germline, CDR1 is SGHNT and CDR2 YENEEA. The CDR3 region is CASSQDRGPLTKNIQYF. In nucleotides, the CDR3 is TGTGCCAGCAGCCAAGACAGGGGTCCGTTGACCAAAAACATTCAGTACTTC.

This clone has only a few counts. This sequence joins TRBV6-5 and TRBJ1-6, with D possibly matching TRBD1 (6 bases). The CDR3 covers 16 residues. From germline, CDR1 is MNHEY and CDR2 SVGAGI. V was shortened by 2 bases and J by 4 bases, with 12 bases between the two germline ends. Written as DNA, the CDR3 is TGTGCCAGCAGTTACCGTCCTACAGGGTATAATTCACCCCTCCACTTT. Protein product: CASSYRPTGYNSPLHF.

The chain carries TRBV4-1 and TRBJ2-7; TRBD2 matches 7 bases. The germline CDR1 and CDR2 sequences are MGHRA and YSYEKL. Losses at the gene ends were 1 base for V and 5 bases for J; bases not matched to a gene: 14. The CDR3 spans 17 residues. The CDR3 DNA follows: TGCGCCAGCAGCCAAGTTGGGGAGGGCCCCCAAGTCAACGAGCAGTACTTC. Its protein is CASSQVGEGPQVNEQYF.

The chain carries TRBV5-1 and TRBJ2-7; 7 nucleotides match TRBD1. J was trimmed by 5 bases and V by 2 bases; bases with no gene match: 7. CDR1 and CDR2 (germline): SGHRS, YFSETQ. The CDR3 runs to 14 residues. The CDR3 DNA sequence: TGCGCCAGCAGCTTAGCAGGGGGTAAGGACGAGCAGTACTTC. This codes for CASSLAGGKDEQYF.

The V gene is TRBV7-7, the J gene TRBJ2-1, with a possible D match to TRBD1 (6 bases). This CDR3 region has 14 residues. Trimming removed 5 bases at V and 3 bases at J, with 11 bases between. Germline lookup yields CDR1 SSHAT and CDR2 FNYEAQ (reference sequence). CDR3 bases: TGTGCCAGCAGCCCAACAGGGTTCTACAATGAGCAGTTCTTC. Encoded protein: CASSPTGFYNEQFF.

This clone has just one count. This chain links TRBV13 with TRBJ2-3, with 9 bases aligning to TRBD2. Germline values: CDR1 PRHDT, CDR2 FYEKMQ (reference sequence). Trimming took 5 bases from V and 2 from J; bases not matched to a gene: 11. This CDR3 contains 17 residues. The CDR3 DNA reads as TGTGCCAGCAGCCCACCCAGGGCTAGCGGGATCACAGATACGCAGTATTTT. Translating gives CASSPPRASGITDTQYF.

The CDR3 loop reads CASSRPGGNEKLFF. The CDR3 region has the DNA TGTGCCAGCAGTAGACCAGGGGGCAATGAAAAACTGTTTTTT. The genes are TRBV2 and TRBJ1-4, with 8 bases identical to TRBD1. CDR3 length: 14 residues. Trimming at V came to 5 bases and at J to 5 bases, leaving 4 bases not matched to a gene. Germline CDR1 and CDR2: SNHLY and FYNNEI.

The rearrangement joins TRBV9 to TRBJ1-4; D might be TRBD1 (6 bases). V dropped 0 bases and J dropped 3 bases, with 9 bases sitting between them. CDR3 length: 15 residues. CDR1 and CDR2 (germline): SGDLS, YYNGEE. CDR3 nucleotide sequence: TGTGCCAGCAGCGTAGGTGGGGGCTCTAATGAAAAACTGTTTTTT. Its translation is CASSVGGGSNEKLFF.

This clone was recorded once. This rearrangement joins TRBV9 to TRBJ2-1; D perhaps matches TRBD1 (6 bases). This CDR3 has 12 amino acids. The V end was cut by 3 bases, the J end by 10 bases, with 11 bases between. The germline CDR1 and CDR2 sequences are SGDLS and YYNGEE. CDR3 coding DNA: TGTGCCAGCAGCGCCACAGGGAAGGAGCAGTTCTTC. Translation gives CASSATGKEQFF.

This chain links TRBV3-1 (or the pseudogene TRBV3-2) with TRBJ2-7, with 10 bases matching TRBD1. Germline loops: CDR1 LGHDT, CDR2 YNNKEL (reference sequence). The CDR3 sequence is 14 residues long. V lost 3 bases to trimming and J lost 4 bases; unmatched junction nucleotides: 3. CDR3 nucleotides: TGTGCCAGCAGCCATAGACAGGGGGCGTACGAGCAGTACTTC. This codes for CASSHRQGAYEQYF.

The V call is TRBV27, the J call TRBJ1-1, with 10 bases identical to TRBD1. V was clipped by 6 bases and J by 4 bases; unmatched bases: 2. The CDR3 totals 13 residues. Germline V lookup: CDR1 MNHEY, CDR2 SMNVEV (reference sequence). CDR3 loop: CASSWDRGTEAFF. The CDR3 nucleotides are TGTGCCAGCAGCTGGGACAGGGGCACTGAAGCTTTCTTT.

The gene calls are TRBV15 and TRBJ1-5, with 7 positions matching TRBD1. The ends lost 0 bases at V and 3 bases at J; junction bases unmatched: 2. CDR1 and CDR2 (germline): LNHNV, YYDKDF (reference sequence). This CDR3 region has 15 residues. CDR3 nucleotides: TGTGCCACCAGCAGAGATCAGGGGGTCAATCAGCCCCAGCATTTT. It yields the protein CATSRDQGVNQPQHF.

This clone was counted a single time. The V and J genes are TRBV4-1 and TRBJ1-5; no firm D call. Trimming left V 1 base short and J 8 bases short, with 12 bases between. The CDR3 consists of 14 residues. Germline-derived CDR1 and CDR2 are MGHRA and YSYEKL. Here the CDR3 DNA reads TGCGCCAGCAGCCAAGCTCCCGCGGGTGAGCCCCAGCATTTT. Residues: CASSQAPAGEPQHF.

Remarks on this clone: A read error is possible here, since a much larger clone lies one base away. The J gene is TRBJ2-5, the V gene TRBV15, with 8 bases identical to TRBD1. The J segment lost 5 bases and the V segment lost 9 bases, leaving 14 bases of the junction unmatched. The V gene's germline CDR1 is LNHNV and CDR2 YYDKDF (reference sequence). This CDR3 spans 15 amino acids. The CDR3 DNA sequence: TGTGCCACGGGGGACGGGCAGGGGGCTTCGGAGACCCAGTACTTC. Amino acids: CATGDGQGASETQYF.

The rearrangement uses TRBV15 and TRBJ2-3; D is ambiguous. Per the germline V gene, CDR1 is LNHNV and CDR2 is YYDKDF (reference sequence). The CDR3 consists of 15 residues. The V and J ends lost 0 bases and 2 bases respectively, with 9 bases between them. The CDR3 loop is CATSRDGEVTDTQYF. CDR3 in DNA: TGTGCCACCAGCAGAGATGGCGAGGTCACAGATACGCAGTATTTT.

This clone was counted only a few times. The chain has TRBV5-1 and TRBJ2-1; no reliable D call. Germline V gene sequence: CDR1 SGHRS, CDR2 YFSETQ. The CDR3 has 14 residues. V was pared by 7 bases and J by 4 bases, with 15 bases between. CDR3 bases: TGCGCCAGCTCCATAGCCGGATCGTACAATGAGCAGTTCTTC. Residues: CASSIAGSYNEQFF.